The rows below give T cell receptor beta chains drawn from one sample of a study of cytomegalovirus exposure and HLA in healthy donors. Assay: immunoSEQ multiplex PCR; the TCRdb copy retains only in-frame clones and omits some. This sample has roughly 200,000 clones, with 79% found just once. The sequenced sample was PBMCs. These receptors originate from a girl between 10 and 17 years old in good health and CMV-seropositive. Both conserved end residues are part of each CDR3. The D gene is left open where the match is weak. Size tells how often a clone was seen (once, few, many) or the class of an expanded clone, and some rows leave it out.

v_call	d_call	clone_size	j_call	cdr3_aa	cdr3_nt
TRBV7-2	TRBD1	.	TRBJ1-5	CASSMTGSQPQHF	TGTGCCAGCAGCATGACAGGGAGCCAGCCCCAGCATTTT
TRBV19	.	.	TRBJ1-4	CASRSGATNEKLFF	TGTGCCAGTAGGTCAGGGGCAACTAATGAAAAACTGTTTTTT
TRBV9	TRBD1	.	TRBJ1-1	CASSVDEGAFTEAFF	TGTGCCAGCAGCGTAGATGAGGGGGCCTTCACTGAAGCTTTCTTT
TRBV9	TRBD1	.	TRBJ1-1	CASSLRQGSEAFF	TGTGCCAGCAGTCTACGACAGGGGAGTGAAGCTTTCTTT
TRBV27	TRBD1	.	TRBJ1-2	CASKTGLTGDYGYTF	TGTGCCAGCAAAACGGGGTTGACAGGGGACTATGGCTACACCTTC
TRBV18	.	few	TRBJ1-2	CASSPLNGDGYTF	TGTGCCAGCTCACCCCTAAACGGTGATGGCTACACCTTC
TRBV7-6	.	.	TRBJ2-2	CASSPAGELFF	TGTGCCAGCAGCCCGGCCGGGGAGCTGTTTTTT
TRBV27	.	.	TRBJ2-7	CASSLYRDSYEQYF	TGTGCCAGCAGTTTATATCGGGACTCCTACGAGCAGTACTTC
TRBV5-6	.	.	TRBJ2-3	CASSHGPDTQYF	TGTGCCAGCAGTCATGGGCCAGATACGCAGTATTTT
TRBV18	TRBD1	.	TRBJ2-5	CASSPGDREETQYF	TGTGCCAGCTCACCGGGGGACAGGGAAGAGACCCAGTACTTC
TRBV6-1	.	once	TRBJ2-2	CATRLTGAGELFF	TGTGCCACCCGTCTTACGGGGGCCGGGGAGCTGTTTTTT
TRBV7-2	.	.	TRBJ1-4	CASSAARPNEKLFF	TGTGCCAGCAGCGCGGCACGGCCTAATGAAAAACTGTTTTTT
TRBV19	.	.	TRBJ1-1	CASRPVGETEAFF	TGTGCCAGTAGGCCAGTCGGGGAGACTGAAGCTTTCTTT
TRBV7-8	TRBD1	few	TRBJ2-6	CASSLEGTGGANVLTF	TGTGCCAGCAGCTTAGAAGGGACAGGGGGGGCCAACGTCCTGACTTTC
TRBV4-3	.	.	TRBJ2-7	CASSQGGGGQYF	TGCGCCAGCAGCCAAGGGGGAGGTGGGCAGTACTTC
TRBV14	TRBD1	.	TRBJ2-5	CASSLGIGQGQETQYF	TGTGCCAGCAGTCTGGGTATCGGACAGGGCCAAGAGACCCAGTACTTC
TRBV5-1	TRBD1	few	TRBJ1-6	CASSRTGGDSPLHF	TGCGCCAGCAGCCGGACAGGGGGCGACTCACCCCTCCACTTT
TRBV11-3	TRBD1	.	TRBJ2-2	CASSSGQAPFTGELFF	TGTGCCAGCAGCTCAGGACAGGCGCCGTTCACCGGGGAGCTGTTTTTT
TRBV27	.	.	TRBJ1-6	CASSLGQKNSPLHF	TGTGCCAGCAGTCTCGGACAAAAAAATTCACCCCTCCACTTT
TRBV19	.	.	TRBJ2-2	CASRPGGGTGELFF	TGTGCCAGTAGGCCGGGGGGCGGTACCGGGGAGCTGTTTTTT
TRBV11-3	.	.	TRBJ1-6	CASSLGTEDSPLHF	TGTGCCAGCAGCTTAGGTACAGAAGATTCACCCCTCCACTTT
TRBV7-9	.	.	TRBJ1-1	CASSLRREVTEAFF	TGTGCCAGCAGCTTAAGGCGGGAAGTTACTGAAGCTTTCTTT
TRBV6-1	TRBD2	few	TRBJ2-1	CASSQRSGGPDEQFF	TGTGCCAGCAGTCAAAGGAGCGGGGGGCCGGATGAGCAGTTCTTC
TRBV6-5	TRBD1	.	TRBJ2-7	CASRAGTGAYEQYF	TGTGCCAGCAGGGCCGGGACAGGGGCCTACGAGCAGTACTTC
TRBV11-3	TRBD1	.	TRBJ2-5	CASSPPGQVATKQYF	TGTGCCAGCAGCCCCCCGGGACAGGTTGCTACGAAACAGTACTTC
TRBV4-3	TRBD1	.	TRBJ2-3	CASSQDRGQGLLDTQYF	TGCGCCAGCAGCCAAGATAGAGGACAGGGGTTATTAGATACGCAGTATTTT
TRBV25-1	.	.	TRBJ1-2	CASSEEEGFYGYTF	TGTGCCAGCAGTGAGGAGGAGGGCTTCTATGGCTACACCTTC